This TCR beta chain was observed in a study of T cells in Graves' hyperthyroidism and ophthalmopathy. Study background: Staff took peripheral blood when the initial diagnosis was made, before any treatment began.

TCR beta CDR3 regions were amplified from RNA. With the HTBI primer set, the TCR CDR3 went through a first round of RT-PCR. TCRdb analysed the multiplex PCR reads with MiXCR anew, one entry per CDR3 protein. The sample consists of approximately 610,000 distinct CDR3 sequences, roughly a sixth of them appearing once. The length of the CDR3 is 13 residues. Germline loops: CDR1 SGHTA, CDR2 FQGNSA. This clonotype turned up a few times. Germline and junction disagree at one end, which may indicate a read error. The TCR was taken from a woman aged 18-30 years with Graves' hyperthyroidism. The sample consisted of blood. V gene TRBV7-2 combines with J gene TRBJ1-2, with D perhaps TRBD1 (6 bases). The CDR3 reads CANSLMEGGGYTF. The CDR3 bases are TGTGCCAACAGCTTAATGGAAGGGGGTGGCTACACCTTC.